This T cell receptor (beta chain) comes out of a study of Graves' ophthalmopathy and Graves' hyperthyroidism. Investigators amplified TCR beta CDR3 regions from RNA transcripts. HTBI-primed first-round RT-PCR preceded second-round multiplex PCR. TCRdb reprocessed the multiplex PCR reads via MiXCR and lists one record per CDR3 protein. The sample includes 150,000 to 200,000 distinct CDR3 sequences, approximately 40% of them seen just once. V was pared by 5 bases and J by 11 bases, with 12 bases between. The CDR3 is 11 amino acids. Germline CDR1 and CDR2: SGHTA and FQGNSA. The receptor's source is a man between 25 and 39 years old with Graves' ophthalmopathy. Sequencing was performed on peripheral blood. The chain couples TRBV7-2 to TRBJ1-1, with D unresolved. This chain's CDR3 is CASSARMDAFF. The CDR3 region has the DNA TGTGCCAGCAGCGCTCGGATGGACGCTTTCTTT.